The entry below describes one T cell receptor beta chain. The antigen is undetermined. Blood sampling was done at baseline, cycle 4 day 1, and cycle 7 day 1. V lost 2 bases, J lost 5 bases, and 12 bases lay in between. The CDR3 covers 14 residues. Germline CDR1 is MGHRA and CDR2 is YSYEKL. This entry is derived from a study of OX40 agonist ivuxolimab in advanced cancers. Study-wide background: Patients were dosed intravenously with ivuxolimab at 0.01 to 10 mg/kg every 2 weeks. A male proportion of about 84% was recorded, with mean age approximately 56 years and range 23 to 79. Study conclusions and caveats: Clonal expansion among partial responders at 0.1-3.0 mg/kg ranked near the lowest.

Produced via immunoSEQ multiplex PCR; TCRdb's table is partial and in-frame only. The sample records about 72,000 clones, around 90% being singletons. The clonotype was recovered from an adult with an advanced solid tumor such as melanoma, head and neck, liver or kidney cancer. The V and J genes are TRBV4-1 and TRBJ2-5, with D perhaps given as TRBD1 or TRBD2 (5 bases each). This specimen was CD4+ or CD8+ T cells sorted from blood, taken in a trial of the OX40 agonist ivuxolimab. This CDR3 reads CASSQRDVQETQYF. CDR3 nucleotide sequence: TGCGCCAGCAGCCAAAGGGACGTCCAGGAGACCCAGTACTTC.